Following are 14 T cell receptor beta chains from one sample sequenced in a study of OX40 agonist ivuxolimab in advanced cancers. Clones were read by immunoSEQ multiplex PCR, and TCRdb kept only the in-frame ones, dropping some. The table shows some 80,000 clones, with roughly 90% occurring only once. The material sequenced was CD4+ or CD8+ T cells sorted from blood, taken in a trial of the OX40 agonist ivuxolimab. The receptor set was obtained from an adult with an advanced solid tumor such as melanoma, head and neck, liver or kidney cancer.

The rearrangement links TRBV5-1 to TRBJ2-7; maybe TRBD1 (5 bases). Trimming cost V 6 bases and J 4 bases, with 17 bases left between them. This CDR3 has 14 residues. Germline CDR1 is SGHRS and CDR2 is YFSETQ. Here the CDR3 reads CASKLDDRFYEQYF. The DNA for the CDR3 is TGCGCCAGCAAACTTGATGACAGATTTTACGAGCAGTACTTC.

This chain connects TRBV2 to TRBJ2-4; a possible D gene is TRBD1 (6 bases). The CDR3 totals 13 residues. CDR1 SNHLY and CDR2 FYNNEI come from the germline V gene. V lost 6 bases and J lost 9, with 15 bases in between. CDR3 sequence (DNA): TGTGCCAGCAGGTCAGAGGGACACCTCATTCAGTACTTC. Translated, it gives CASRSEGHLIQYF.

This clone was detected only once. The rearrangement uses TRBV27 and TRBJ2-2; 7 nucleotides line up with TRBD1. This CDR3 region has 15 residues. Per germline, CDR1 MNHEY and CDR2 SMNVEV (reference sequence). J was trimmed by 4 bases and V by 6 bases; bases with no gene match: 8. CDR3 nucleotides: TGTGCCAGCAGCCGGGACAGAAGGGGCACCGGGGAGCTGTTTTTT. Its translation: CASSRDRRGTGELFF.

This chain joins TRBV7-9 and TRBJ1-4, with no clear D. Germline V gene sequence: CDR1 SEHNR, CDR2 FQNEAQ (reference sequence). The CDR3 loop spans 15 amino acids. V was shortened by 4 bases and J by 7 bases, with 16 bases between the two germline ends. CDR3 protein: CASSSPSALGEKLFF. The CDR3 DNA reads as TGTGCCAGCAGCTCCCCGAGTGCTTTGGGTGAAAAACTGTTTTTT.

This chain joins TRBV5-1 and TRBJ1-1; maybe TRBD1 (6 bases). Germline CDR1 is SGHRS and CDR2 is YFSETQ. This CDR3 has 13 residues. V gave up 4 bases and J gave up 5 bases, with 12 bases separating them. The DNA for the CDR3 is TGCGCCAGCAGCCTAACACAGGGAACTGAAGCTTTCTTT. It specifies CASSLTQGTEAFF.

The CDR3 loop reads CASSFSGGVETQYF. The CDR3 nucleotides are TGCGCCAGCAGCTTCAGCGGGGGGGTGGAGACCCAGTACTTC. The rearrangement joins TRBV5-1 to TRBJ2-5; TRBD2 matches 10 bases. The ends lost 2 bases at V and 5 bases at J; junction bases unmatched: 3. Germline V gene data show CDR1 as SGHRS and CDR2 as YFSETQ. The CDR3 contains 14 residues.

This clone was seen only once. The CDR3 sequence: CASSSWTGSRNTGELFF. The CDR3 region has the DNA TGTGCCAGCAGTTCTTGGACAGGGAGTAGGAACACCGGGGAGCTGTTTTTT. The chain is built from TRBV11-2 and TRBJ2-2, with 8 bases fitting TRBD1. Germline V gives CDR1 SGHAT, CDR2 FQNNGV. Trimming took 6 bases from V and 1 from J; bases not matched to a gene: 10. This CDR3 has 17 amino acids.

The gene calls are TRBV2 and TRBJ2-6; D possibly matches TRBD1 or TRBD2 (5 bases each). CDR3 size: 12 residues. The germline V gene has CDR1 SNHLY and CDR2 FYNNEI. The V gene lost 8 bases and the J gene lost 11 bases, with 13 bases spanning the gap. The CDR3 spells CASSRQGDVLTF. CDR3 nucleotide sequence: TGTGCCAGCTCGCGGCAGGGAGACGTCCTGACTTTC.

The chain couples TRBV14 to TRBJ2-1; 11 bases map to TRBD1. The V gene's germline CDR1 is SGHDN and CDR2 FVKESK. The CDR3 runs to 16 residues. After removal of 4 bases from V and 7 bases from J, the junction contained 9 bases not matched to a gene. CDR3 coding DNA: TGTGCCAGCAGCCGCTCACTGGGACAGGGGGAAAATGAGCAGTTCTTC. Amino acid sequence: CASSRSLGQGENEQFF.

The chain is built from TRBV6-1 and TRBJ1-1, with D tentatively TRBD1 (6 bases). V was cut by 8 bases and J by 3 bases, with 13 bases left in between. The germline gives CDR1 MNHNS, CDR2 SASEGT. The CDR3 runs to 13 residues. The CDR3 region is CASRRGKDTEAFF. The CDR3, as DNA: TGTGCCAGCCGAAGGGGGAAGGACACTGAAGCTTTCTTT.

V and J are TRBV18 and TRBJ2-5, with D possibly matching TRBD2 (6 bases). Between the trimmed V and J ends, which lost 3 bases and 2 bases, there was a span of 16 bases. The CDR3 consists of 16 residues. Germline V gene sequence: CDR1 KGHSH, CDR2 LQKENI. The CDR3 loop reads CASSPRAWGDQETQYF. CDR3 nucleotides: TGTGCCAGCTCACCCCGCGCGTGGGGGGATCAAGAGACCCAGTACTTC.

In the case of this clone: This same CDR3 is encoded by further DNA sequences in the sample. This chain connects TRBV5-1 to TRBJ2-2; D is ambiguous. Trimming left V 0 bases short and J 0 bases short, with 6 bases between. This CDR3 is built from 15 residues. Germline CDR1 SGHRS, CDR2 YFSETQ. The CDR3 DNA is TGCGCCAGCAGCTTGGGGGGTGCGAACACCGGGGAGCTGTTTTTT. Its protein product is CASSLGGANTGELFF. Together with reference TRBV5-1 and TRBJ2-2, the CDR3 gives the full variable domain: KAGVTQTPRYLIKTRGQQVTLSCSPISGHRSVSWYQQTPGQGLQFLFEYFSETQRNKGNFPGRFSGRQFSNSRSEMNVSTLELGDSALYLCASSLGGANTGELFFGEGSRLTVL.

The chain employs TRBV5-6 and TRBJ1-1; D call uncertain. V dropped 4 bases and J dropped 2 bases, with 6 bases sitting between them. Per the germline V gene, CDR1 is SGHDT and CDR2 is YYEEEE. This CDR3 has 12 residues. CDR3 coding DNA: TGTGCCAGCAGCCTGATAAACACTGAAGCTTTCTTT. This translates into CASSLINTEAFF.

The sample holds one count of this clone. This chain uses TRBV2 with TRBJ1-5; TRBD1 is a possible D gene (5 bases). Germline CDR1 is SNHLY and CDR2 is FYNNEI. The CDR3 is 15 residues long. The germline V and J ends were trimmed by 4 bases and 0 bases, with 10 bases remaining between them. The CDR3 nucleotides read TGTGCCAGCAGTGCCCCAGGGTATAGCAATCAGCCCCAGCATTTT. Translating gives CASSAPGYSNQPQHF.